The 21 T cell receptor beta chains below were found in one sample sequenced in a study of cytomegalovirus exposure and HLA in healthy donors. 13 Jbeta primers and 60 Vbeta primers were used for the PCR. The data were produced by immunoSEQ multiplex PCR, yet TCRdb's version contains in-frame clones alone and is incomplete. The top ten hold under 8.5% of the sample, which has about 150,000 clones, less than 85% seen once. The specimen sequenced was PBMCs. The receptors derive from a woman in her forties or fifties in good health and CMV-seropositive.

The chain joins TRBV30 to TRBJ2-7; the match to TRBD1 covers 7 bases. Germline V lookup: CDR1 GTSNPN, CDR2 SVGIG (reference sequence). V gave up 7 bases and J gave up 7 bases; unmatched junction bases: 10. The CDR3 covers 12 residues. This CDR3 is CALDRVGTEQYF. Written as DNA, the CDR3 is TGTGCCTTAGACAGGGTGGGAACTGAGCAGTACTTC.

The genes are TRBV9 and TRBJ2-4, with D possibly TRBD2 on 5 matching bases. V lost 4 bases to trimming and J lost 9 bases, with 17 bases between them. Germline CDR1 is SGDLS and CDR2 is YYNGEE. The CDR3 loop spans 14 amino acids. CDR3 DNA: TGTGCCAGCAGCTCGAGGGCCGGGGAAAGCATTCAGTACTTC. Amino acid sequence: CASSSRAGESIQYF.

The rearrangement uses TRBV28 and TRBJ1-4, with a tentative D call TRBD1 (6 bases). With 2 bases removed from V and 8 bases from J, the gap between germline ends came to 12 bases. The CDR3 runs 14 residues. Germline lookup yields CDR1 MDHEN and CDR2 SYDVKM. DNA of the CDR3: TGTGCCAGCAGTTTAGGGGGGGCGGGGGAAAAACTGTTTTTT. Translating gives CASSLGGAGEKLFF.

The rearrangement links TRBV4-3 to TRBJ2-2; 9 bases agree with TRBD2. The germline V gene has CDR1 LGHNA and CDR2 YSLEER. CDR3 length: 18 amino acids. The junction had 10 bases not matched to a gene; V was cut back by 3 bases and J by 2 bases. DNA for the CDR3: TGCGCCAGCAGCCAGTCGAGTAGCGGGGGCTTCAACACCGGGGAGCTGTTTTTT. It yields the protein CASSQSSSGGFNTGELFF.

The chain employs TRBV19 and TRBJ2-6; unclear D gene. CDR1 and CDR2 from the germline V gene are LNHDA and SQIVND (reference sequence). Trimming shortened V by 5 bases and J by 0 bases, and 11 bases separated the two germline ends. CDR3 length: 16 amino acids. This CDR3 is CASSPRVRSGANVLTF. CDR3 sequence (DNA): TGTGCCAGTAGTCCCCGCGTCCGCTCTGGGGCCAACGTCCTGACTTTC.

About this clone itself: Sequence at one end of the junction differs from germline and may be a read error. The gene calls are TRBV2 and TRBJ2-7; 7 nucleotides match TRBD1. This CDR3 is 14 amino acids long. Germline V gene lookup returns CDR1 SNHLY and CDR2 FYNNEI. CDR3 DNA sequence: TGTGCCAGCAGGGACAGGAGTTACCCCTACGGGCAGTACTTC. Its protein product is CASRDRSYPYGQYF.

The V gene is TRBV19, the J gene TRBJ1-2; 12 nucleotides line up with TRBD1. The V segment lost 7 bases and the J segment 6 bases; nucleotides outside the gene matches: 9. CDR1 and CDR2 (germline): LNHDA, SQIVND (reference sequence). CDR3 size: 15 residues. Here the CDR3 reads CASNTPGQGANGYTF. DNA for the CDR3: TGTGCCAGTAATACTCCGGGACAGGGGGCGAATGGCTACACCTTC.

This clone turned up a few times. The DNA of the CDR3 is TGTGCCACCAGCAGAGGCAGGTACAATGAGCAGTTCTTC. Translation: CATSRGRYNEQFF. This chain joins TRBV15 and TRBJ2-1; D is undetermined. The CDR3 is 13 residues long. Germline assignment: CDR1 LNHNV and CDR2 YYDKDF (reference sequence). V was trimmed by 1 base and J by 4 bases, leaving 5 bases between them.

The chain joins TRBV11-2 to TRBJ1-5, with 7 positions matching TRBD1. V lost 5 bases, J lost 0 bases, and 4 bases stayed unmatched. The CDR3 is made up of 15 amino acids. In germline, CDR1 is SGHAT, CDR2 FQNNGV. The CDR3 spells CASSGGTVSNQPQHF. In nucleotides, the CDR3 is TGTGCCAGCAGCGGAGGGACAGTTAGCAATCAGCCCCAGCATTTT. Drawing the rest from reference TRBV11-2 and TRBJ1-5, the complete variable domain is EAGVAQSPRYKIIEKRQSVAFWCNPISGHATLYWYQQILGQGPKLLIQFQNNGVVDDSQLPKDRFSAERLKGVDSTLKIQPAKLEDSAVYLCASSGGTVSNQPQHFGDGTRLSIL.

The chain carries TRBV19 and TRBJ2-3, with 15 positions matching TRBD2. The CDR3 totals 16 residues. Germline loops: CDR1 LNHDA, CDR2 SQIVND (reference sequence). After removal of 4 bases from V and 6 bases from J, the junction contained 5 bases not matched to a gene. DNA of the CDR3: TGTGCCAGTAGTAGGACTAGCGGGGGGGGACCGGATACGCAGTATTTT. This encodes CASSRTSGGGPDTQYF. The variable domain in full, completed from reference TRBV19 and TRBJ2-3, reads DGGITQSPKYLFRKEGQNVTLSCEQNLNHDAMYWYRQDPGQGLRLIYYSQIVNDFQKGDIAEGYSVSREKKESFPLTVTSAQKNPTAFYLCASSRTSGGGPDTQYFGPGTRLTVL.

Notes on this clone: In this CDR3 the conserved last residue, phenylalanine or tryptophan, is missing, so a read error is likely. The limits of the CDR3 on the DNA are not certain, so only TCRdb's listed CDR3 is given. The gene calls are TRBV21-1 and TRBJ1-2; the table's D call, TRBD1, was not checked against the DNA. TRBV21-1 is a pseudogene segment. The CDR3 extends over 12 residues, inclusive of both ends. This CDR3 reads CASSNPRAGSVH.

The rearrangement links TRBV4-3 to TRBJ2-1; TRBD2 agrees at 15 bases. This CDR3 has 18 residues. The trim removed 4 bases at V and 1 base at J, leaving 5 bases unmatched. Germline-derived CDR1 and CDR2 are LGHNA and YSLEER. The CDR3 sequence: CASSPRTSGGGSYNEQFF. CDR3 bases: TGCGCCAGCAGCCCAAGGACTAGCGGGGGGGGATCCTACAATGAGCAGTTCTTC.

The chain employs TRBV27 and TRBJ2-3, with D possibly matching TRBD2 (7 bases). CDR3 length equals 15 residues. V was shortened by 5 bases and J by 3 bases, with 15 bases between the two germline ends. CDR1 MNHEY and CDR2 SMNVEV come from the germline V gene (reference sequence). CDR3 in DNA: TGTGCCAGCAGTCGGGGGGCGGGGCGGACAGATACGCAGTATTTT. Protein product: CASSRGAGRTDTQYF.

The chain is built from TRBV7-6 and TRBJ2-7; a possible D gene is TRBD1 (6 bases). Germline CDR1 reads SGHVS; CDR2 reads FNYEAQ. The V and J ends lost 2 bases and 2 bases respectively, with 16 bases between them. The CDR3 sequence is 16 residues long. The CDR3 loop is CASSLLEGQGTYEQYF. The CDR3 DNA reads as TGTGCCAGCAGCTTACTAGAGGGGCAGGGGACCTACGAGCAGTACTTC.

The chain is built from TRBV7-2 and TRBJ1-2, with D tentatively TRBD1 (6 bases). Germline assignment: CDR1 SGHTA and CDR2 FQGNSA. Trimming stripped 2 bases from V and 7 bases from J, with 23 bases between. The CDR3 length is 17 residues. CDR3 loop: CASSLLGLRGSSSGYTF. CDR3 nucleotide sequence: TGTGCCAGCAGCTTACTGGGGCTCAGGGGTTCTTCTAGTGGCTACACCTTC.

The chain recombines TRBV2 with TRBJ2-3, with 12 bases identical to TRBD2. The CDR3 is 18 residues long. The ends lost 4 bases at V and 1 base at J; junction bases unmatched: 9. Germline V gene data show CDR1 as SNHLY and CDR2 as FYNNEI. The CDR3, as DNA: TGTGCCAGCAGTGTTCCGCTAGCGGGGGGGCCCGGCACAGATACGCAGTATTTT. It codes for CASSVPLAGGPGTDTQYF.

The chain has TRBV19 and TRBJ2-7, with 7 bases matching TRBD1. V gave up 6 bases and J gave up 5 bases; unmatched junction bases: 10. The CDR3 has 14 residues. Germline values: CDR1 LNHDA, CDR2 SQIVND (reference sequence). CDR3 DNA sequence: TGTGCCAGTAGCTTACAACGTACAGGGGACGAGCAGTACTTC. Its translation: CASSLQRTGDEQYF.

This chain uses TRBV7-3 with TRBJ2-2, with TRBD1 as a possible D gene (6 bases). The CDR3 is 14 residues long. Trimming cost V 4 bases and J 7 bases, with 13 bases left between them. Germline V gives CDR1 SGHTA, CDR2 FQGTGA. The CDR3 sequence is CASSSNRASGELFF. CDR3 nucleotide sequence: TGTGCCAGCAGCTCAAACAGGGCTAGCGGGGAGCTGTTTTTT.

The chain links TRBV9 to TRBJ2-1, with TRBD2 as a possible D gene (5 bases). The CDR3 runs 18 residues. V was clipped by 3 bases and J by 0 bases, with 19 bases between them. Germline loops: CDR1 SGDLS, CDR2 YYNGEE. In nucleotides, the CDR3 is TGTGCCAGCAGCGCAGGCTTATCAGCGGCAGACTCCTACAATGAGCAGTTCTTC. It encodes CASSAGLSAADSYNEQFF.

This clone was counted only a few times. The CDR3 reads CASSFSGIGYEQYF. In DNA form, the CDR3 reads TGCGCCAGCAGCTTCTCAGGGATCGGGTACGAGCAGTACTTC. The chain combines TRBV5-1 with TRBJ2-7; possibly TRBD1 for D (5 bases). V dropped 2 bases and J dropped 4 bases, with 13 bases sitting between them. CDR3 size: 14 residues. Per the germline V gene, CDR1 is SGHRS and CDR2 is YFSETQ.

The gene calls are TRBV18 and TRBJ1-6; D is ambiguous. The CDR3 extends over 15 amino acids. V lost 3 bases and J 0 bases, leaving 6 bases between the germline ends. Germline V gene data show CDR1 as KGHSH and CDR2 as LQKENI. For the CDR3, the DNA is TGTGCCAGCTCACCTGATAGCTCCTATAATTCACCCCTCCACTTT. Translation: CASSPDSSYNSPLHF.